This is a list of T cell receptor beta chains from one sample in a study of T-cell reconstitution after alpha-beta-depleted transplantation in children. One entry per CDR3 protein results from TCRdb running MiXCR on the PCR reads. The top ten clones hold 0.75% to 0.85% of a sample with hundreds of thousands of distinct CDR3 sequences, around 14% of them seen once. This material consisted of PBMCs, taken before TCRalphabeta/CD19-depleted stem cell transplant. The receptors derive from a girl aged 2 to 10 with congenital amegakaryocytic thrombocytopenia, due to receive a stem cell transplant. Both conserved end residues are part of each CDR3. The D gene is left open where the match is weak. Rows may omit the clone size; those that give it use once, few, many or a size class.

TRBV5-1,-,TRBJ2-1,TRBD2,CASSSPVLAGGLGSYNEQFF,TGCGCCAGCAGCTCCCCAGTACTAGCGGGAGGGCTAGGCTCCTACAATGAGCAGTTCTTC
TRBV6-1,few,TRBJ2-2,-,CASKPYTGELFF,TGTGCCAGCAAGCCCTATACCGGGGAGCTGTTTTTT
TRBV5-1,few,TRBJ2-5,TRBD2,CASSAMPGLAQETQYF,TGCGCCAGCAGCGCGATGCCAGGACTAGCGCAAGAGACCCAGTACTTC
TRBV6-2/TRBV6-3,few,TRBJ2-7,TRBD1,CASRIPGQDEQYF,TGTGCCAGCCGCATCCCCGGACAGGACGAGCAGTACTTC
TRBV5-1,many,TRBJ2-7,TRBD2,CASSSPSGPSYEQYF,TGCGCCAGCAGCTCCCCTAGCGGACCCTCCTACGAGCAGTACTTC
TRBV27,many,TRBJ2-7,-,CASSADSLLYEQYF,TGTGCCAGCAGTGCGGACAGCCTGCTTTACGAGCAGTACTTC
TRBV5-5,few,TRBJ1-1,-,CASSSSRDTEAFF,TGTGCCAGCAGCTCGTCCAGGGACACTGAAGCTTTCTTT
TRBV4-1,few,TRBJ1-2,-,CASSLPSRGTNYGYTF,TGCGCCAGCAGCCTCCCCTCCCGAGGGACGAACTATGGCTACACCTTC
TRBV9,many,TRBJ2-3,-,CASSTDRDTQYF,TGTGCCAGCAGCACAGACCGAGATACGCAGTATTTT
TRBV5-6,many,TRBJ2-7,TRBD1,CASSSYRGGESYEQYF,TGTGCCAGCAGCTCATACAGGGGCGGCGAATCCTACGAGCAGTACTTC
TRBV5-1,many,TRBJ2-3,-,CASSLGLESTDTQYF,TGCGCCAGCAGCTTGGGACTAGAAAGCACAGATACGCAGTATTTT
TRBV5-1,few,TRBJ2-7,-,CASSFQLNSYEQYF,TGCGCCAGCAGCTTTCAACTCAACTCCTACGAGCAGTACTTC
TRBV20-1,-,TRBJ1-6,-,CSASAGPDSPLHF,TGCAGTGCTAGTGCAGGGCCCGATTCACCCCTCCACTTT
TRBV12-3/TRBV12-4,many,TRBJ2-7,-,CASSSSAHEQYF,-
TRBV6-8,-,TRBJ2-5,TRBD2,CASSWTSGSRGDTQYF,TGTGCCAGCAGTTGGACTAGCGGGAGTCGTGGGGATACCCAGTACTTC
TRBV12-3/TRBV12-4,-,TRBJ1-1,-,CASSFGRTNTEAFF,TGTGCCAGCAGTTTTGGCAGAACGAACACTGAAGCTTTCTTT
TRBV7-8,few,TRBJ2-7,TRBD2,CASSLGVTSGNFYEQYF,TGTGCCAGCAGCTTAGGGGTGACTAGCGGGAACTTCTACGAGCAGTACTTC
TRBV19,many,TRBJ1-1,-,CASSSLDVLPTEAFF,TGTGCCAGTAGTTCCTTGGACGTCCTGCCCACTGAAGCTTTCTTT
TRBV3-1,few,TRBJ2-7,-,CASSQADYEQYF,TGTGCCAGCAGCCAAGCAGACTACGAGCAGTACTTC
TRBV20-1,many,TRBJ1-2,-,CSAILNYGYTF,TGCAGTGCTATCTTGAACTATGGCTACACCTTC
TRBV29-1,-,TRBJ2-3,-,CSVDWVASEGTDAQYF,TGCAGCGTTGACTGGGTGGCTAGCGAAGGCACAGATGCGCAGTATTTT
TRBV4-1,few,TRBJ2-7,-,CASSAYLGSYEQYF,TGCGCCAGCAGCGCTTACCTAGGCTCCTACGAGCAGTACTTC
TRBV12-3/TRBV12-4,-,TRBJ2-3,TRBD2,CASSFGTSGSTDTQYF,TGTGCCAGCAGTTTCGGTACTAGCGGGAGCACAGATACGCAGTATTTT
TRBV15,-,TRBJ2-7,TRBD1,CATSRDLWDRGSYEQYF,TGTGCCACCAGCAGAGATTTGTGGGACAGGGGCTCCTACGAGCAGTACTTC
TRBV12-3/TRBV12-4,few,TRBJ1-1,-,CASSFQGGNTEAFF,TGTGCCAGCAGTTTCCAGGGAGGGAACACTGAAGCTTTCTTT
TRBV20-1,-,TRBJ2-4,TRBD1,CCAGEDRGLAKNIQYF,TGCTGTGCAGGGGAAGACAGGGGGCTCGCCAAAAACATTCAGTACTTC
TRBV4-1,once,TRBJ2-3,-,CASSQDWYGEGTSSTDTQYF,TGCGCCAGCAGCCAAGATTGGTACGGAGAAGGGACCTCAAGCACAGATACGCAGTATTTT
TRBV20-1,many,TRBJ1-5,-,CSAREVADNQPQHF,TGCAGTGCTAGAGAAGTCGCCGACAATCAGCCCCAGCATTTT
TRBV5-1,many,TRBJ2-5,-,CASSLRGKETQYF,TGTGCCAGCAGTTTACGAGGGAAAGAGACCCAGTACTTC
TRBV20-1,many,TRBJ2-5,TRBD2,CSASWTSDETQYF,TGCAGTGCTAGTTGGACTAGCGACGAGACCCAGTACTTC
TRBV6-2/TRBV6-3,many,TRBJ2-2,-,CASRGGPGELFF,TGTGCCAGCAGAGGGGGTCCCGGGGAGCTGTTTTTT
TRBV29-1,many,TRBJ2-7,-,CSIKGGTDNEQYF,TGCAGCATCAAAGGAGGGACGGATAACGAGCAGTACTTC
TRBV7-9,many,TRBJ2-7,-,CASSPRFSVREQYF,TGTGCCAGCAGCCCGCGTTTCTCGGTCCGCGAGCAGTACTTC
TRBV5-6,many,TRBJ1-1,-,CASHIGQYAEAFF,TGTGCCAGCCACATTGGACAGTACGCTGAAGCTTTCTTT
TRBV12-3/TRBV12-4,-,TRBJ2-1,TRBD2,CASDSGRASEQFF,TGTGCCAGCGATAGCGGGAGGGCCAGTGAGCAGTTCTTC
TRBV5-1,-,TRBJ2-1,-,CASSSRGPSDEQFF,TGCGCCAGCAGCTCCCGGGGCCCTTCGGATGAGCAGTTCTTC
TRBV7-8,many,TRBJ2-7,-,CASSLSSVQYF,TGTGCCAGCAGCTTATCGTCAGTGCAGTACTTC
TRBV7-9,-,TRBJ2-1,-,CASSGRQAEGNEQFF,TGTGCCAGCAGCGGCAGACAGGCCGAAGGGAATGAGCAGTTCTTC
TRBV5-1,many,TRBJ1-6,-,CASSLVGQNNSPLHF,TGCGCCAGCAGCTTGGTCGGTCAGAATAATTCACCCCTCCACTTT
TRBV12-3/TRBV12-4,few,TRBJ2-7,TRBD1,CASSTGDFDEQYF,TGTGCCAGCAGCACAGGGGATTTCGACGAGCAGTACTTC
TRBV27,many,TRBJ1-2,-,CASSLWGGGYGYTF,TGTGCCAGCAGTTTATGGGGGGGAGGCTATGGCTACACCTTC
TRBV20-1,many,TRBJ2-3,-,CSARGDTDTQYF,TGCAGTGCTAGGGGGGATACAGATACGCAGTATTTT
TRBV20-1,-,TRBJ2-3,TRBD2,CSASGGTSGRSDTQYF,TGCAGTGCTAGTGGGGGGACTAGCGGGAGATCGGATACGCAGTATTTT
TRBV7-9,few,TRBJ2-7,TRBD2,CASSSLGREEIEQYF,TGTGCCAGCAGCTCTCTGGGGCGGGAGGAAATCGAGCAGTACTTC
TRBV10-1,-,TRBJ2-1,TRBD2,CASSERTGGPRIEQFF,TGCGCCAGCAGTGAGAGGACGGGAGGGCCGAGAATTGAGCAGTTCTTC